The rows below give T cell receptor beta chains drawn from one sample of a study of shared clonotypes between healthy human individuals. Assay: immunoSEQ multiplex PCR; the TCRdb copy retains only in-frame clones and omits some. The table lists about a million clones, 60% to 80% of them singletons. Sequencing was carried out using memory CD4+ T cells sorted from blood. The receptors were sampled from a man aged 18 to 29 in good health. The CDR3 runs from the conserved cysteine through the conserved F or W. D genes are given only for firm matches. Size is omitted from some rows. Given values are once, few, many or a class for expanded clones.

>TRBJ2-5|NA|NA|TRBV11-1
TGTGCCAGCAGCTCCGACGTGTTCCGGGAGACCCAGTACTTC
CASSSDVFRETQYF
>TRBJ2-2|many|TRBD1|TRBV5-1
TGCGCCAGCAGCCATAGGACAGGGGCCACCGGGGAGCTGTTTTTT
CASSHRTGATGELFF
>TRBJ1-2|few|TRBD1|TRBV19
TGTGCCAGTAGTATATCGGGACAGGGGGCATGGTATGGCTACACCTTC
CASSISGQGAWYGYTF
>TRBJ1-2|NA|NA|TRBV28
TGTGCCAGCAGTTTCACAGACCACGGGGTTAACTATGGCTACACCTTC
CASSFTDHGVNYGYTF
>TRBJ1-2|NA|TRBD1|TRBV2
TGTGCCAGCAGTGAAAGGGGACAGGGGCAGAACTATGGCTACACCTTC
CASSERGQGQNYGYTF
>TRBJ1-3|NA|NA|TRBV6-1
TGTGCCAGCAGGGGGCTGCGAGGAAACACCATATATTTT
CASRGLRGNTIYF
>TRBJ2-7|NA|NA|TRBV7-8
TGTGCCAGCAGTTTCCTCCGCTACTCACCCTACGAGCAGTACTTC
CASSFLRYSPYEQYF
>TRBJ2-7|NA|TRBD2|TRBV7-2
TGTGCCAGCAGCTTCGGTGTCGCGGGAGACCGCTACGAGCAGTACTTC
CASSFGVAGDRYEQYF
>TRBJ1-1|NA|TRBD1|TRBV30
TGTGCCTGGAGTCCAGGGGGCACTGAAGCTTTCTTT
CAWSPGGTEAFF
>TRBJ1-5|NA|TRBD1|TRBV2
TGTGCCAGCAGTGGATCAGGGGGCTCGCAGCCCCAGCATTTT
CASSGSGGSQPQHF
>TRBJ1-3|few|TRBD1|TRBV5-6
TGTGCCAGCAGTGGGGGACAGGGGGCTGGAAACACCATATATTTT
CASSGGQGAGNTIYF
>TRBJ2-7|few|NA|TRBV7-9
TGTGCCAGCAGCCCGCACGGGGGTCGGTACGAGCAGTACTTC
CASSPHGGRYEQYF
>TRBJ2-2|NA|NA|TRBV9
TGTGCCAGCAGCGTGCGCGACGGGACTCCTAACACCGGGGAGCTGTTTTTT
CASSVRDGTPNTGELFF
>TRBJ2-6|NA|NA|TRBV5-1
TGCGCCAGCAGCTCACAGGGTCCTGGGGCCAACGTCCTGACTTTC
CASSSQGPGANVLTF
>TRBJ1-2|NA|NA|TRBV15
TGTGCCACCAGCAGAGATAGGCAAAGCGGCTACACCTTC
CATSRDRQSGYTF
>TRBJ1-6|NA|TRBD1|TRBV5-6
TGTGCCAGCAGCACGGGACAGGGGCTACCGAATTCACCCCTCCACTTT
CASSTGQGLPNSPLHF
>TRBJ2-5|few|TRBD1|TRBV15
TGTGCCACCAGCAGAACCGGCAGACAGGGGGCTTTAGAGACCCAGTACTTC
CATSRTGRQGALETQYF
>TRBJ1-5|NA|NA|TRBV4-1
TGCGCCAGCAGCCAAGATCCTGAGACGCTCGGCAATCAGCCCCAGCATTTT
CASSQDPETLGNQPQHF